This TCR beta chain was documented in a study of CD8 T cells in ankylosing spondylitis. Study-level points and caveats: Earlier work had already found some motif variants in reactive arthritis synovial fluid and blood. Made up of under 10 highly homologous variants, a TCR beta motif appeared characteristic of ankylosing spondylitis blood.

This clonotype was seen more than once but under ten times. What it recognizes is unknown. CDR3 length: 12 amino acids. The germline gives CDR1 SQVTM, CDR2 ANQGSEA. Libraries of TCR beta came from quantitative 5'-RACE with molecular barcodes. TCRdb called the 5' RACE reads again in MiXCR, with one record for every CDR3 protein. Of about 540,000 distinct CDR3 sequences in the sample, about an eighth were seen once. The genes are TRBV29-1 and TRBJ2-1; D tentatively fits TRBD1 or TRBD2 (5 bases each). The sequencing sample was made of blood, either unsorted or a sorted T cell fraction (not recorded which). The TCR comes from a male donor with ankylosing spondylitis. CDR3 loop: CRGVGAGNEQFF. CDR3 bases: TGCAGGGGGGTTGGTGCTGGGAATGAGCAGTTCTTC.